Below, 32 T cell receptor beta chains from the same sample are listed, as sequenced in a study of shared clonotypes between healthy human individuals. This table comes from immunoSEQ multiplex PCR, and its TCRdb copy is limited to in-frame clones, with some not included. The sample carries 1.5 million to 2.5 million clones, 85% to 95% recorded once. Only CD45RO-negative cells positively selected for CCR7 counted as naive CD8 cells, so terminally differentiated effector memory CD45RA+ cells were excluded. Specimen: naive CD8+ T cells sorted from blood. All receptors derive from a man aged 18 to 35 in good health.

The chain links TRBV19 to TRBJ2-7, with TRBD1 as a possible D gene (6 bases). The CDR3 covers 11 residues. Trimming removed 5 bases at V and 5 bases at J, with 7 bases between. The V gene's germline CDR1 is LNHDA and CDR2 SQIVND (reference sequence). DNA for the CDR3: TGTGCCAGTAGTCAGGGGCACGAGCAGTACTTC. It translates to CASSQGHEQYF.

Details on this clone: Other nucleotide sequences in the sample specify the same CDR3. The chain has TRBV30 and TRBJ2-7; no definite D call. Trimming took off 0 bases at V and 5 bases at J, with 5 bases between the two ends. CDR3 length: 11 residues. Per the germline V gene, CDR1 is GTSNPN and CDR2 is SVGIG (reference sequence). In DNA form, the CDR3 reads TGTGCCTGGAGTGTGGGTGACGAGCAGTACTTC. Translating gives CAWSVGDEQYF.

This rearrangement joins TRBV6-1 to TRBJ1-6; D is unclear. The CDR3 has 14 amino acids. Germline V gene sequence: CDR1 MNHNS, CDR2 SASEGT. V was clipped by 7 bases and J by 0 bases, with 7 bases between them. In DNA, the CDR3 is TGTGCCAGCATGCCAGACTCCTATAATTCACCCCTCCACTTT. Translating gives CASMPDSYNSPLHF.

The V and J genes are TRBV27 and TRBJ2-1, with TRBD2 matching 10 bases. Germline V gene data show CDR1 as MNHEY and CDR2 as SMNVEV (reference sequence). Losses at the gene ends were 3 bases for V and 0 bases for J; bases not matched to a gene: 2. The CDR3 totals 16 residues. Here the CDR3 reads CASSFQREGSYNEQFF. CDR3 DNA: TGTGCCAGCAGTTTTCAGCGGGAGGGCTCCTACAATGAGCAGTTCTTC.

The V call is TRBV25-1, the J call TRBJ2-4; D unresolved. V gave up 6 bases and J gave up 1 base, with 19 bases separating them. The CDR3 has 17 amino acids. Germline CDR1 MGHDK, CDR2 SYGVNS. The CDR3 DNA reads TGTGCCAGCAGCCCGCTTCAGGTAGGGCCGGCCAAAAACATTCAGTACTTC. It encodes CASSPLQVGPAKNIQYF. The whole variable domain, filled in from reference TRBV25-1 and TRBJ2-4, reads EADIYQTPRYLVIGTGKKITLECSQTMGHDKMYWYQQDPGMELHLIHYSYGVNSTEKGDLSSESTVSRIRTEHFPLTLESARPSHTSQYLCASSPLQVGPAKNIQYFGAGTRLSVL.

This clone was observed a single time. This rearrangement joins TRBV6-6 to TRBJ1-2, with D possibly TRBD1 on 6 matching bases. CDR1 is MNHNY, CDR2 SVGAGI, per germline (reference sequence). The V gene lost 2 bases and the J gene lost 11 bases, with 15 bases spanning the gap. CDR3 length: 13 residues. The CDR3 DNA reads as TGTGCCAGCAGTTACCCGGACAGTCTAGAGTACACCTTC. Protein: CASSYPDSLEYTF.

In this sample, this clone turned up once. The J gene is TRBJ2-5, the V gene TRBV9; D possibly uses TRBD1 or TRBD2 (6 bases each). This CDR3 has 14 residues. Germline V lookup: CDR1 SGDLS, CDR2 YYNGEE. V was trimmed by 1 base and J by 3 bases, leaving 10 bases between them. CDR3 residues: CASSVWGAKETQYF. Here the CDR3 DNA reads TGTGCCAGCAGCGTATGGGGGGCTAAAGAGACCCAGTACTTC.

The chain has TRBV6-5 and TRBJ1-4; 7 nucleotides line up with TRBD1. Germline CDR1 MNHEY, CDR2 SVGAGI. The CDR3 is 14 residues long. V shed 7 bases and J 7 bases; nucleotides not matched to a gene: 9. The CDR3 DNA sequence: TGTGCCAGCAAAACAGGGGTGGGAGGTGAAAAACTGTTTTTT. It translates to CASKTGVGGEKLFF.

V is TRBV4-1 and J is TRBJ1-3; D gene uncertain. The V end was cut by 1 base, the J end by 0 bases, with 10 bases between. The germline CDR1 and CDR2 sequences are MGHRA and YSYEKL. This CDR3 region has 16 residues. CDR3 DNA: TGCGCCAGCAGCCAAGGGATCGGGGACTCTGGAAACACCATATATTTT. Translation gives CASSQGIGDSGNTIYF.

There are a few counts of this clone. The chain is built from TRBV14 and TRBJ1-6; no definite D call. Trimming pared 1 base from V and 9 bases from J, leaving 1 base between. Germline CDR1 is SGHDN and CDR2 is FVKESK. CDR3 size: 11 residues. This CDR3 reads CASSQGSPLHF. CDR3 in DNA: TGTGCCAGCAGCCAAGGTTCACCCCTCCACTTT.

V is TRBV13 and J is TRBJ1-2, with TRBD1 as a possible D gene (6 bases). V was clipped by 4 bases and J by 3 bases, with 15 bases between them. The CDR3 has 15 residues. Germline assignment: CDR1 PRHDT and CDR2 FYEKMQ (reference sequence). For the CDR3, the DNA is TGTGCCAGCAGCTCCACCCGGGGGCCCGACTATGGCTACACCTTC. Encoded protein: CASSSTRGPDYGYTF.

This clone was found once. The chain combines TRBV30 with TRBJ2-5, with D possibly TRBD2 on 5 matching bases. The J call is doubtful: the DNA matches TRBJ2-7 better. The CDR3 sequence is 17 residues long. Germline values: CDR1 GTSNPN, CDR2 SVGIG (reference sequence). The CDR3 spells CAWSVRDLGVITYEQYF. In DNA form, the CDR3 reads TGTGCCTGGAGTGTACGGGATCTTGGGGTAATAACCTACGAGCAGTACTTC.

The rearrangement joins TRBV10-2 to TRBJ2-7, with D possibly TRBD2 on 5 matching bases. Trimming took 6 bases from V and 5 from J, leaving 14 bases between them. In germline, CDR1 is WSHSY, CDR2 SAAADI. CDR3 size: 13 residues. The CDR3 region has the DNA TGCGCCAGCAGCGACTACCCATTAAACGAGCAGTACTTC. It codes for CASSDYPLNEQYF.

This clone appeared a single time. The chain carries TRBV6-1 and TRBJ2-3; possible D gene TRBD2, 6 bases. Germline V gene data show CDR1 as MNHNS and CDR2 as SASEGT. Trimming pared 2 bases from V and 3 bases from J, leaving 21 bases between. There are 18 residues in the CDR3. CDR3 nucleotides: TGTGCCAGCAGTGAACTTGGGTACAGGATCAGCGGGACAGATACGCAGTATTTT. Translated: CASSELGYRISGTDTQYF.

The V gene is TRBV27, the J gene TRBJ1-2; D is uncertain. V was pared by 1 base and J by 4 bases, with 10 bases between. In germline, CDR1 is MNHEY, CDR2 SMNVEV (reference sequence). The CDR3 has 14 amino acids. The CDR3 DNA is TGTGCCAGCAGTTTATATCAGGCGGGCTATGGCTACACCTTC. It yields the protein CASSLYQAGYGYTF.

This clone has just a few counts. The rearrangement uses TRBV14 and TRBJ2-7; D is ambiguous. Trimming left V 3 bases short and J 3 bases short, with 9 bases between. CDR1 SGHDN and CDR2 FVKESK come from the germline V gene. The CDR3 consists of 13 residues. CDR3 nucleotides: TGTGCCAGCAGCCAGGGAAGGGACTACGAGCAGTACTTC. Amino acid sequence: CASSQGRDYEQYF.

The chain employs TRBV11-3 and TRBJ2-7; D is ambiguous. This CDR3 region has 13 residues. V lost 1 base and J lost 6, with 10 bases in between. From germline, CDR1 is SGHNT and CDR2 YENEEA. This CDR3 reads CASSLGVTGEQYF. The CDR3 DNA reads as TGTGCCAGCAGCTTAGGGGTCACGGGCGAGCAGTACTTC.

This CDR3 is CASSGGASGDRVSGELFF. The DNA for the CDR3 is TGTGCCAGCAGCGGTGGGGCTAGCGGGGATAGGGTATCCGGGGAGCTGTTTTTT. J is TRBJ2-2 and V is TRBV11-2; 9 nucleotides align to TRBD2. The CDR3 loop spans 18 amino acids. V trimming: 5 bases; J trimming: 6 bases; junction bases outside the gene matches: 16. Germline loops: CDR1 SGHAT, CDR2 FQNNGV.

Details on this clone: This sample also contains other DNA sequences that code for the same CDR3. The genes are TRBV27 and TRBJ2-7, with 7 bases identical to TRBD1. Trimming took 0 bases from V and 1 from J; bases not matched to a gene: 3. Looked up from germline, CDR1 is MNHEY and CDR2 is SMNVEV (reference sequence). The CDR3 is made up of 15 amino acids. The DNA for the CDR3 is TGTGCCAGCAGTTTATCCGGGACAGCGTCCTACGAGCAGTACTTC. Translating gives CASSLSGTASYEQYF.

This chain connects TRBV7-9 to TRBJ2-7; TRBD2 aligns across 7 bases. The CDR3 is 13 residues long. Trimming cost V 2 bases and J 4 bases; bases outside gene matches: 2. Germline V gene sequence: CDR1 SEHNR, CDR2 FQNEAQ (reference sequence). CDR3 in amino acids: CASSLWEGYEQYF. The CDR3 DNA is TGTGCCAGCAGCTTATGGGAGGGGTACGAGCAGTACTTC.

This chain connects TRBV6-5 to TRBJ2-3; unclear D gene. The CDR3 is 13 residues long. CDR1 MNHEY and CDR2 SVGAGI come from the germline V gene. The germline V and J ends were trimmed by 2 bases and 2 bases, with 5 bases remaining between them. CDR3 region: CASSYINTDTQYF. CDR3 nucleotide sequence: TGTGCCAGCAGTTACATCAACACAGATACGCAGTATTTT.

This chain links TRBV4-1 with TRBJ1-1; a weak D match, TRBD1 (6 bases). The germline CDR1 and CDR2 sequences are MGHRA and YSYEKL. The CDR3 is 14 residues long. The ends were cut back, 3 bases at V and 2 bases at J, with 10 bases in the middle. DNA of the CDR3: TGCGCCAGCAGCCACGGACAGTTTAACACTGAAGCTTTCTTT. This sequence encodes CASSHGQFNTEAFF.

This clone was seen a single time. V usage is TRBV28 and J usage is TRBJ2-7, with TRBD1 matching 7 bases. The V segment lost 6 bases and the J segment 7 bases; nucleotides outside the gene matches: 12. The CDR3 totals 14 residues. Germline lookup yields CDR1 MDHEN and CDR2 SYDVKM. The CDR3 nucleotides are TGTGCCAGCAGCCCTAGGCAGGGGGATTGGGAGCAGTACTTC. Amino acid sequence: CASSPRQGDWEQYF.

The chain uses TRBV6-5 and TRBJ1-1, with TRBD1 as a possible D gene (5 bases). The CDR3 is 13 residues long. V lost 5 bases and J lost 5, with 12 bases in between. Germline CDR1 reads MNHEY; CDR2 reads SVGAGI. The CDR3 nucleotides read TGTGCCAGCAGTGTGGGGCGTGGGACTGAAGCTTTCTTT. Its translation is CASSVGRGTEAFF.

This chain connects TRBV7-6 to TRBJ2-2; the match to TRBD1 covers 9 bases. V was pared by 6 bases and J by 7 bases, with 12 bases of the junction left unmatched. There are 16 residues in the CDR3. Germline lookup yields CDR1 SGHVS and CDR2 FNYEAQ. This CDR3 is CASRRTRQGVVGELFF. CDR3 coding DNA: TGTGCCAGCAGACGGACCCGACAGGGGGTCGTCGGGGAGCTGTTTTTT.

A single count supports this clone. The chain joins TRBV7-2 to TRBJ2-2; the D call may be TRBD1 or TRBD2 (5 bases each). This CDR3 region has 14 residues. Germline CDR1 reads SGHTA; CDR2 reads FQGNSA. V shed 6 bases and J shed 2 bases, with 10 bases lying between them. This CDR3 reads CASRRGLNTGELFF. The CDR3 DNA reads TGTGCCAGCAGGAGGGGCCTTAACACCGGGGAGCTGTTTTTT.

J is TRBJ1-4 and V is TRBV25-1; 8 positions match TRBD1. Trimming at V came to 7 bases and at J to 8 bases, leaving 6 bases not matched to a gene. Germline loops: CDR1 MGHDK, CDR2 SYGVNS. This CDR3 comprises 13 residues. The CDR3 DNA reads TGTGCCAGCACCGACAGGGGCGGGGAAAAACTGTTTTTT. Translating it yields CASTDRGGEKLFF.

The chain couples TRBV4-3 to TRBJ2-7, with D tentatively TRBD1 (5 bases). From germline, CDR1 is LGHNA and CDR2 YSLEER. V lost 6 bases and J lost 0, with 9 bases in between. The CDR3 is 13 amino acids. The CDR3 coding sequence is TGCGCCAGCAGTGAGGACACCTCCTACGAGCAGTACTTC. As protein: CASSEDTSYEQYF.

The chain carries TRBV28 and TRBJ2-1; weak D call: TRBD1 (6 bases). Germline lookup yields CDR1 MDHEN and CDR2 SYDVKM. Trimming pared 11 bases from V and 5 bases from J, leaving 13 bases between. The CDR3 sequence is 12 residues long. The CDR3 bases are TGTGCCTGGGGGCGAGACGACAATGAGCAGTTCTTC. Amino acid sequence: CAWGRDDNEQFF.

This chain joins TRBV7-9 and TRBJ2-7, with 7 bases matching TRBD2. Germline V lookup: CDR1 SEHNR, CDR2 FQNEAQ (reference sequence). This CDR3 is 15 amino acids long. V shed 1 base, J shed 4 bases, and the junction held 7 bases outside the gene matches. The CDR3 DNA reads as TGTGCCAGCAGCTTAGGAGCGGGACTCCATTACGAGCAGTACTTC. Protein sequence: CASSLGAGLHYEQYF.

About this clone itself: The limits of the CDR3 on the DNA are not certain, so only TCRdb's listed CDR3 is given. The chain carries TRBV7-3 and TRBJ2-2; TRBD1, the table's D call, lacks a check against the DNA. The CDR3 spans 17 amino acids, including both terminal residues. Germline-derived CDR1 and CDR2 are SGHTA and FQGTGA. Here the CDR3 reads CASSPFGPGIGTGELFF.

The V call is TRBV7-8, the J call TRBJ2-7, with no clear D. Per germline, CDR1 SGHVS and CDR2 FQNEAQ. The ends were cut back, 5 bases at V and 3 bases at J, with 14 bases in the middle. There are 14 residues in the CDR3. The CDR3 is CASSETDPLYEQYF. The CDR3 nucleotides read TGTGCCAGCAGCGAGACTGACCCACTCTACGAGCAGTACTTC.